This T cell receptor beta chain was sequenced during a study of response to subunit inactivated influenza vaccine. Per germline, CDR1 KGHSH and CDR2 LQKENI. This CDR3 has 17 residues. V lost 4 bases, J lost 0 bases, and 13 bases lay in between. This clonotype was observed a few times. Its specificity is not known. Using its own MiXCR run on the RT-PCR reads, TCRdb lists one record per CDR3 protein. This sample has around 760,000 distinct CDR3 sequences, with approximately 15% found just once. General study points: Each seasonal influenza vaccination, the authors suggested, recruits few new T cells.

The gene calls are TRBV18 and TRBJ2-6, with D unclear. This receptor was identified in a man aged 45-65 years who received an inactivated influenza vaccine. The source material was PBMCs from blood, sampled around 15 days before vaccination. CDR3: CASSLSTVSSGANVLTF. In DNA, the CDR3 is TGTGCCAGCTCACTATCGACTGTTAGCTCTGGGGCCAACGTCCTGACTTTC.